A single sample gave rise to the 16 T cell receptor beta chains below, sequenced in a study of Ad26.COV2.S vaccination and SARS-CoV-2 variants. Specified treatment: about 20 received Ad26.COV2.S at low or high dose, single or two shots; 5 received placebo; per-sample allocation not given. Samples were taken on day 63 after the first vaccine or placebo injection. The data were produced by immunoSEQ multiplex PCR, yet TCRdb's version contains in-frame clones alone and is incomplete. The repertoire consists of more than 300,000 clones, with approximately 86% occurring once and the leading ten covering 1.9%. The sample was peripheral blood, taken in a trial of Ad26.COV2.S vaccine versus placebo. The receptors were sampled from a person aged 18 to 59 who received the Ad26.COV2.S COVID-19 vaccine or a placebo.

In its sample, this clone was seen a few times. V usage is TRBV7-9 and J usage is TRBJ2-7; 7 nucleotides agree with TRBD2. Trimming took 9 bases from V and 0 from J; bases not matched to a gene: 8. The CDR3 runs 14 residues. In germline, CDR1 is SEHNR, CDR2 FQNEAQ (reference sequence). The CDR3 DNA is TGTGCCAGTTCCTATGGCGGGAGCTCCTACGAGCAGTACTTC. Translation gives CASSYGGSSYEQYF.

The genes are TRBV28 and TRBJ1-6; 9 bases agree with TRBD1. The germline gives CDR1 MDHEN, CDR2 SYDVKM. The CDR3 consists of 16 residues. The ends lost 3 bases at V and 9 bases at J; junction bases unmatched: 9. CDR3 amino acids: CASSFPLTGGSSPLHF. The CDR3 nucleotides are TGTGCCAGCAGTTTTCCCTTGACAGGGGGTAGTTCACCCCTCCACTTT. The whole variable domain, remainder taken from reference TRBV28 and TRBJ1-6, is DVKVTQSSRYLVKRTGEKVFLECVQDMDHENMFWYRQDPGLGLRLIYFSYDVKMKEKGDIPEGYSVSREKKERFSLILESASTNQTSMYLCASSFPLTGGSSPLHFGNGTRLTVT.

This chain connects TRBV9 to TRBJ1-6; TRBD1 agrees at 9 bases. From germline, CDR1 is SGDLS and CDR2 YYNGEE. CDR3 size: 15 residues. V lost 1 base to trimming and J lost 8 bases; unmatched junction nucleotides: 4. CDR3 DNA sequence: TGTGCCAGCAGCGTATCAGGGACAGGGCATTCACCCCTCCACTTT. It translates to CASSVSGTGHSPLHF.

The chain couples TRBV6-5 to TRBJ1-1; 9 bases are shared with TRBD1. This CDR3 contains 14 residues. The J segment lost 8 bases and the V segment lost 7 bases, leaving 11 bases of the junction unmatched. Germline V CDR1 and CDR2: MNHEY, SVGAGI. CDR3 sequence (DNA): TGTGCCAGCAAGGAAGGGACAGGGTTCTCCGAAGCTTTCTTT. Translating gives CASKEGTGFSEAFF.

This clone was found once. The rearrangement joins TRBV20-1 to TRBJ2-1; D is ambiguous. CDR1 and CDR2 (germline): DFQATT, SNEGSKA (reference sequence). This CDR3 contains 11 residues. V lost 6 bases and J lost 5, with 8 bases in between. The CDR3 DNA is TGCAGTGCAAGCGAGAACAATGAGCAGTTCTTC. Translated, it gives CSASENNEQFF.

This clone showed up just once. This chain links TRBV6-5 with TRBJ2-2; perhaps TRBD1 as D (5 bases). The germline V gene has CDR1 MNHEY and CDR2 SVGAGI. The CDR3 has 16 residues. The ends were cut back, 0 bases at V and 4 bases at J, with 12 bases in the middle. CDR3 bases: TGTGCCAGCAGTTACTCTCAGGGAATCGGCACCGGGGAGCTGTTTTTT. Encoded protein: CASSYSQGIGTGELFF.

This clone was observed a handful of times. This chain uses TRBV7-9 with TRBJ1-2, with D maybe TRBD1 (6 bases). The CDR3 length is 14 residues. Germline V CDR1 and CDR2: SEHNR, FQNEAQ (reference sequence). The V gene lost 5 bases and the J gene lost 4 bases, with 14 bases spanning the gap. CDR3 region: CASSPPGASYGYTF. In nucleotides, the CDR3 is TGTGCCAGCAGCCCTCCGGGGGCGAGCTATGGCTACACCTTC.

The J gene is TRBJ2-3, the V gene TRBV15; 10 bases align to TRBD2. This CDR3 has 16 residues. V lost 3 bases and J lost 5; bases outside the gene matches: 8. The germline CDR1 and CDR2 sequences are LNHNV and YYDKDF (reference sequence). Here the CDR3 reads CATSSRTSGWEDTQYF. The CDR3 DNA reads as TGTGCCACCAGCAGCAGGACTAGCGGATGGGAAGATACGCAGTATTTT.

The chain uses TRBV7-6 and TRBJ2-2; 8 bases map to TRBD2. V was pared by 6 bases and J by 5 bases, with 8 bases of the junction left unmatched. Germline V gene data show CDR1 as SGHVS and CDR2 as FNYEAQ. The length of the CDR3 is 15 residues. CDR3 amino acids: CASRTGGRATGELFF. The CDR3 coding sequence is TGTGCCAGCAGAACGGGGGGGCGCGCGACCGGGGAGCTGTTTTTT.

This clone was seen just once. The chain employs TRBV5-4 and TRBJ1-2; TRBD1 might be the D (5 bases). The germline V gene encodes CDR1 SGHNT and CDR2 YYREEE (reference sequence). The V and J ends lost 1 base and 0 bases respectively, with 13 bases between them. This CDR3 comprises 16 residues. CDR3 nucleotide sequence: TGTGCCAGCAGCTTGCCCGACAGTCCATCTAACTATGGCTACACCTTC. Encoded protein: CASSLPDSPSNYGYTF.

The genes are TRBV15 and TRBJ1-1; D gene unclear. The germline gives CDR1 LNHNV, CDR2 YYDKDF (reference sequence). The CDR3 contains 12 residues. V lost 0 bases and J lost 7, with 6 bases in between. The CDR3 sequence: CATSRDKSEAFF. The CDR3 DNA sequence: TGTGCCACCAGCAGAGATAAGAGTGAAGCTTTCTTT.

This clone appeared a few times. The rearrangement links TRBV2 to TRBJ2-7; D ambiguous. This CDR3 contains 13 residues. Germline V gene data show CDR1 as SNHLY and CDR2 as FYNNEI. Between the trimmed V and J ends, which lost 7 bases and 5 bases, there was a span of 15 bases. The CDR3 region has the DNA TGTGCCAGCAATAAGGGTGAGCTCAACGAGCAGTACTTC. This codes for CASNKGELNEQYF.

V and J are TRBV7-8 and TRBJ1-5; TRBD1 agrees at 10 bases. Germline loops: CDR1 SGHVS, CDR2 FQNEAQ. The CDR3 has 19 residues. V trimming: 5 bases; J trimming: 3 bases; junction bases outside the gene matches: 16. The CDR3 coding sequence is TGTGCCAGCAGCCGTAGGGAGAATACGGGACAGGGGATCAATCAGCCCCAGCATTTT. Translation: CASSRRENTGQGINQPQHF.

With regard to this clone: Other DNA sequences from this sample encode an identical CDR3 as well. V is TRBV5-1 and J is TRBJ2-7; TRBD2 matches 13 bases. J gave up 4 bases and V 3 bases, and 1 base lay outside the gene matches. CDR1 SGHRS and CDR2 YFSETQ come from the germline V gene. This CDR3 contains 14 residues. The CDR3 sequence: CASSSGLAGYEQYF. DNA for the CDR3: TGCGCCAGCAGCTCGGGACTAGCGGGGTACGAGCAGTACTTC.

The chain joins TRBV9 to TRBJ2-1; TRBD1 or TRBD2 may be the D gene (6 bases each). The CDR3 loop spans 14 amino acids. Germline V CDR1 and CDR2: SGDLS, YYNGEE. V lost 0 bases and J 9 bases, leaving 13 bases between the germline ends. In nucleotides, the CDR3 is TGTGCCAGCAGCGTAGATAGGGGGGCCGGTGAGCAGTTCTTC. Translated: CASSVDRGAGEQFF.

The V and J genes are TRBV5-1 and TRBJ2-3; tentative D call: TRBD2 (6 bases). V shed 0 bases and J shed 2 bases, with 13 bases lying between them. Germline loops: CDR1 SGHRS, CDR2 YFSETQ. The CDR3 sequence is 16 residues long. The DNA of the CDR3 is TGCGCCAGCAGCTTGGCCGCGGGACCTAACACAGATACGCAGTATTTT. This sequence encodes CASSLAAGPNTDTQYF.